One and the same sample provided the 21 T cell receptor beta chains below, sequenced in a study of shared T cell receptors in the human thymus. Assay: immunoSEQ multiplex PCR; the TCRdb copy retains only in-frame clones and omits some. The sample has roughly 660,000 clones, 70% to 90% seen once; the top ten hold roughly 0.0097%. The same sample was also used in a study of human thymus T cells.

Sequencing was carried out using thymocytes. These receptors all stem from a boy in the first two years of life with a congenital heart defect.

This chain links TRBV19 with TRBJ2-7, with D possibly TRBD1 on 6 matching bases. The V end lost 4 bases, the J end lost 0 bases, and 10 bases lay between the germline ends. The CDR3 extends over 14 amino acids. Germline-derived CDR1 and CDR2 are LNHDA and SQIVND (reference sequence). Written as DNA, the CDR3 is TGTGCCAGTAGTACAGGGGTCCCCTCCTACGAGCAGTACTTC. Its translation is CASSTGVPSYEQYF.

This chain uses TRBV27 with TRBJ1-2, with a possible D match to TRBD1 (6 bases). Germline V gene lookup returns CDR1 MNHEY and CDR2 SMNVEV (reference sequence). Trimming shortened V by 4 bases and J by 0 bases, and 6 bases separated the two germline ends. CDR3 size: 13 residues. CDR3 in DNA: TGTGCCAGCAGTTCAGGGGCTAACTATGGCTACACCTTC. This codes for CASSSGANYGYTF.

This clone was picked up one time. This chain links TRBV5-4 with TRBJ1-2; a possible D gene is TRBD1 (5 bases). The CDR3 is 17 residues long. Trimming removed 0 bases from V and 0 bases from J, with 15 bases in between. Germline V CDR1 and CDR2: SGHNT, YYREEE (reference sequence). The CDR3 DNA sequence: TGTGCCAGCAGCTTGGGGGTAGGCAGGGTTACTAACTATGGCTACACCTTC. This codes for CASSLGVGRVTNYGYTF. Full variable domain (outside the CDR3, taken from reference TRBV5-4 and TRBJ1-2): ETGVTQSPTHLIKTRGQQVTLRCSSQSGHNTVSWYQQALGQGPQFIFQYYREEENGRGNFPPRFSGLQFPNYSSELNVNALELDDSALYLCASSLGVGRVTNYGYTFGSGTRLTVV.

The CDR3 reads CASSVRDTEVVQYF. The CDR3 DNA follows: TGCGCCAGCAGCGTCCGGGACACAGAGGTGGTGCAGTACTTC. V gene TRBV4-1 combines with J gene TRBJ2-7; the D gene is possibly TRBD1 (6 bases). The CDR3 length is 14 residues. Trimming left V 5 bases short and J 9 bases short, with 20 bases between. Germline V gives CDR1 MGHRA, CDR2 YSYEKL.

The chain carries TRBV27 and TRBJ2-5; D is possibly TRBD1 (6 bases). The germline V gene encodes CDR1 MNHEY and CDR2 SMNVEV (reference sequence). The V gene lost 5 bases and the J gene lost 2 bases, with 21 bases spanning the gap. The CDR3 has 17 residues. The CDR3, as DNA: TGTGCCAGCAGTCACCGCTTAGACATGACAGGACAAGAGACCCAGTACTTC. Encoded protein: CASSHRLDMTGQETQYF.

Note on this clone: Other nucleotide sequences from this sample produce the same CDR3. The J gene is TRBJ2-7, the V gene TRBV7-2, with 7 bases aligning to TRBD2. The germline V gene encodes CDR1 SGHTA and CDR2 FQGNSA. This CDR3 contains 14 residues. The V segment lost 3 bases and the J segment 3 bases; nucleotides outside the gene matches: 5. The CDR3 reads CASSLGGSGYEQYF. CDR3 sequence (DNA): TGTGCCAGCAGCTTGGGGGGGAGCGGCTACGAGCAGTACTTC.

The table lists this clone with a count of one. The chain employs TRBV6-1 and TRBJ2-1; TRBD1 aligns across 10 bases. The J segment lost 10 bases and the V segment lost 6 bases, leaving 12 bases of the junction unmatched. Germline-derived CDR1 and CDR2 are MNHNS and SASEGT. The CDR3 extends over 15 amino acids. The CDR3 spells CASRRPGTGEREQFF. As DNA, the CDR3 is TGTGCCAGCAGACGTCCCGGGACAGGGGAAAGGGAGCAGTTCTTC.

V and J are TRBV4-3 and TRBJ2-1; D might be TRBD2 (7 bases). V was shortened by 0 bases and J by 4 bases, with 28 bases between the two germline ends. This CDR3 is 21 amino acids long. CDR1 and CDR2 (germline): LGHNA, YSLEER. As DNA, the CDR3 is TGCGCCAGCAGCCAAGAGATAGGGTGGACCAACCATCGGGGGGCTTACAATGAGCAGTTCTTC. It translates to CASSQEIGWTNHRGAYNEQFF.

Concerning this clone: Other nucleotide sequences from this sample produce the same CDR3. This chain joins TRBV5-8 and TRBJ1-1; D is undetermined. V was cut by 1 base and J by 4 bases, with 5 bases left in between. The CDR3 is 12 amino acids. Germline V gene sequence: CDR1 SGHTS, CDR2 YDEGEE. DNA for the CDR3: TGTGCCAGCAGCTTGCGAGGCACTGAAGCTTTCTTT. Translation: CASSLRGTEAFF.

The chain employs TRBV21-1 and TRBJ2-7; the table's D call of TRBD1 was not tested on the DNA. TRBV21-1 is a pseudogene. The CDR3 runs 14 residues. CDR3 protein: CASSNSQGGREQYF. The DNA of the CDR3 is TGTGCCAGCAGCAACTCGCAGGGGGGCCGCGAGCAGTACTTC.

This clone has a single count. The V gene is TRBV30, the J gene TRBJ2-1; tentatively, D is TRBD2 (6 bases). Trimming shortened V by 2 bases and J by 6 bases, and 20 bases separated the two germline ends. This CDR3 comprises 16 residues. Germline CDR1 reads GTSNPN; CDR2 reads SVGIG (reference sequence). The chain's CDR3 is CAWSKAQMRDPNEQFF. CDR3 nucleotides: TGTGCCTGGAGTAAGGCCCAAATGCGGGATCCCAATGAGCAGTTCTTC.

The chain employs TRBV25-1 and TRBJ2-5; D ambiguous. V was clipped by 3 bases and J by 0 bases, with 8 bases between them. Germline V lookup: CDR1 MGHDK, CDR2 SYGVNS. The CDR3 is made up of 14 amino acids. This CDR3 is CASSDPSDQETQYF. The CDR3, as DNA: TGTGCCAGCAGTGATCCCTCTGACCAAGAGACCCAGTACTTC.

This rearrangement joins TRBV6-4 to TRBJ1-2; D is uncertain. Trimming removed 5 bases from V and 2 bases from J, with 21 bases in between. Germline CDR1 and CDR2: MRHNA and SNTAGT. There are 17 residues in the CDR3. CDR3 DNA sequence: TGTGCCAGCAGTCCCCTTTGGTACCCAACAGAAAACTATGGCTACACCTTC. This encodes CASSPLWYPTENYGYTF.

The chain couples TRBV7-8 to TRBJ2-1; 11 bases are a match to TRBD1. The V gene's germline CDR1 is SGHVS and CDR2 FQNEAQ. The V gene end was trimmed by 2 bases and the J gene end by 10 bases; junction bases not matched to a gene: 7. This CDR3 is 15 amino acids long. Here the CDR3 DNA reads TGTGCCAGCAGCTTACGGGACAGGGGGACGAGGGAGCAGTTCTTC. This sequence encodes CASSLRDRGTREQFF. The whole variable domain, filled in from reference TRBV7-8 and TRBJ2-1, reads GAGVSQSPRYKVAKRGQDVALRCDPISGHVSLFWYQQALGQGPEFLTYFQNEAQLDKSGLPSDRFFAERPEGSVSTLKIQRTQQEDSAVYLCASSLRDRGTREQFFGPGTRLTVL.

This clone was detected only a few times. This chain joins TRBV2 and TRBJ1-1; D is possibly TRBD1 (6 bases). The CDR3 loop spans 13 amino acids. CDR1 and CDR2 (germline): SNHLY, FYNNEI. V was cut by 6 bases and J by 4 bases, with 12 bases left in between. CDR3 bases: TGTGCCAGCAGGAGCAGGGGCGGCACTGAAGCTTTCTTT. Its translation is CASRSRGGTEAFF.

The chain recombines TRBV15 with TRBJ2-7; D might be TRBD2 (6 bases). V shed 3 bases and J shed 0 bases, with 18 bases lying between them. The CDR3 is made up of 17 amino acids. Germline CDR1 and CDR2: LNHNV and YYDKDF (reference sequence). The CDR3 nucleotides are TGTGCCACCAGCAGTCGCCGGGACTGGTCCCCCTCCTACGAGCAGTACTTC. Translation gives CATSSRRDWSPSYEQYF.

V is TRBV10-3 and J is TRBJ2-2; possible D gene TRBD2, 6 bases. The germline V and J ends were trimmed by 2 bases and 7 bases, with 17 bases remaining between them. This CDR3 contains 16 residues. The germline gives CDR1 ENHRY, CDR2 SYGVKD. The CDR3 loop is CAISEHPRLENGELFF. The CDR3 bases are TGTGCCATCAGTGAGCATCCGAGACTAGAAAACGGGGAGCTGTTTTTT.

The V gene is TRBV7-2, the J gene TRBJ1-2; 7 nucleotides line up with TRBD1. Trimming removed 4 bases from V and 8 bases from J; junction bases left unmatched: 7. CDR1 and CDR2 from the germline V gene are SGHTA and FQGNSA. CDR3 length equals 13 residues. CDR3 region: CASSSDRVHGYTF. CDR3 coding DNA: TGTGCCAGCAGCTCCGACAGGGTCCACGGCTACACCTTC.

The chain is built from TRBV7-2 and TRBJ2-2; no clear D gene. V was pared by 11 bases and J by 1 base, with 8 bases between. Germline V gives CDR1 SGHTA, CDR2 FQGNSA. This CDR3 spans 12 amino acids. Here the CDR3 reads CAAELNTGELFF. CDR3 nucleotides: TGTGCCGCCGAACTGAACACCGGGGAGCTGTTTTTT.

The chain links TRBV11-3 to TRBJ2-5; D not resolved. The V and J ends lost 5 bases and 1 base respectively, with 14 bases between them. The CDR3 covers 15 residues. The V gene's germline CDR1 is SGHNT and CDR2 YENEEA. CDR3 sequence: CASSKRSSGQETQYF. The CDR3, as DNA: TGTGCCAGCAGCAAAAGGAGCTCCGGCCAAGAGACCCAGTACTTC.

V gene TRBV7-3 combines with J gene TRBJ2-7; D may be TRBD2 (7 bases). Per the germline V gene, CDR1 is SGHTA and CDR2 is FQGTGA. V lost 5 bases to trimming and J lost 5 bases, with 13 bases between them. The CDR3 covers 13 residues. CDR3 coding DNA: TGTGCCAGCAGCCACGGAGGGGGGGACGAGCAGTACTTC. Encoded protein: CASSHGGGDEQYF.